The rows below give T cell receptor beta chains drawn from one sample of a study of T cells in Graves' hyperthyroidism and ophthalmopathy. MiXCR was run by TCRdb on the multiplex PCR reads, yielding one entry per CDR3 protein. The sample has hundreds of thousands of distinct CDR3 sequences, roughly 15% seen once; the top ten hold under 15%. The sample consisted of blood. The receptors stem from a woman in her fifties or sixties with Graves' ophthalmopathy. CDR3s include the opening cysteine and the closing phenylalanine or tryptophan. The D gene is left open where the match is weak. Part of the rows lack a size; the others show once, few, many or a class for expanded clones.

15,TRBV15,TRBD1,TRBJ1-5,NA,CATSRVPTGAQPQHF,TGTGCCACCAGCAGAGTTCCTACAGGGGCTCAGCCCCAGCATTTT
14,TRBV28,NA,TRBJ2-3,many,CASSLPWGTDTQYF,TGTGCCAGCAGTTTACCTTGGGGCACAGATACGCAGTATTTT
16,TRBV30,TRBD1,TRBJ2-7,many,CATSPPGGIYYYEQYF,TGTGCCACTTCCCCCCCAGGGGGCATCTACTACTACGAGCAGTACTTC
14,TRBV28,NA,TRBJ2-3,many,CASNKNHPVNTQYF,TGTGCCAGCAACAAGAACCACCCTGTGAATACGCAGTATTTT
16,TRBV3-1,TRBD1,TRBJ1-1,many,CASSQARQGFPNEAFF,TGTGCCAGCAGCCAAGCCAGACAGGGGTTTCCCAATGAAGCTTTCTTT
14,TRBV24-1,NA,TRBJ1-5,NA,CATSGQGGFQPQHF,TGTGCCACCAGTGGGCAGGGAGGTTTCCAGCCCCAGCATTTT
15,TRBV5-6,NA,TRBJ1-5,NA,CASSSYPSSNQPQHF,TGTGCCAGCAGCTCCTATCCAAGTAGCAATCAGCCCCAGCATTTT
15,TRBV7-3,NA,TRBJ1-1,many,CASSLAGHMNTEAFF,TGTGCCAGCAGCCTCGCGGGACATATGAACACTGAAGCTTTCTTT
13,TRBV18,TRBD1,TRBJ2-7,NA,CASSPLDRGEQYF,TGTGCCAGCTCACCACTAGACAGGGGCGAGCAGTACTTC
15,TRBV28,NA,TRBJ1-6,NA,CASSNRALTNSPLHF,TGTGCCAGCAGCAACCGGGCTCTTACTAATTCACCCCTCCACTTT
15,TRBV5-8,TRBD2,TRBJ2-7,few,CASSLGTSGLYEQYF,TGTGCCAGCAGCTTGGGGACTAGCGGACTCTACGAGCAGTACTTC
15,TRBV7-2,NA,TRBJ2-1,many,CASSLTAGSYNEQFF,TGTGCCAGCAGCTTGACAGCGGGCTCCTACAATGAGCAGTTCTTC
15,TRBV6-2/TRBV6-3,NA,TRBJ1-3,many,CASSLDLPLENTIYF,TGTGCCAGCAGTTTGGACTTACCGCTGGAAAACACCATATATTTT
15,TRBV24-1,TRBD2,TRBJ2-1,many,CATSGLLAGRDEQFF,TGTGCCACCAGTGGTTTGCTAGCGGGACGTGATGAGCAGTTCTTC
12,TRBV20-1,NA,TRBJ1-2,few,CSALGRGYGYTF,TGCAGTGCCTTGGGTCGAGGCTATGGCTACACCTTC
15,TRBV5-1,TRBD1,TRBJ1-2,many,CASSLGTGANYGYTF,TGTGCCAGCAGCTTAGGGACAGGGGCAAACTATGGCTACACCTTC
11,TRBV29-1,NA,TRBJ2-1,NA,CSVELYNEQFF,TGCAGCGTTGAACTTTACAATGAGCAGTTCTTC
15,TRBV19,NA,TRBJ2-3,many,CASSRPRGTADTQYF,TGTGCCAGTAGTAGACCTCGCGGGACTGCAGATACGCAGTATTTT
16,TRBV7-9,NA,TRBJ1-3,NA,CTSSRGGDLAGNTIYF,TGTACCAGCAGCCGCGGTGGGGACCTAGCTGGAAACACCATATATTTT
15,TRBV5-5,TRBD1,TRBJ1-1,few,CASRPNTGGGTEAFF,TGTGCCAGCAGGCCAAATACAGGGGGCGGTACTGAAGCTTTCTTT
14,TRBV7-8,NA,TRBJ2-7,many,CASTYSLGGYEQYF,TGTGCCAGCACCTACAGCCTTGGGGGCTACGAGCAGTACTTC
23,TRBV7-8,TRBD1,TRBJ1-5,many,CASSLGPFRGIDRATYSNQPQHF,TGTGCCAGCAGCTTAGGTCCGTTTCGAGGTATCGACAGGGCAACGTATAGCAATCAGCCCCAGCATTTT
16,TRBV27,NA,TRBJ1-2,many,CASSLKGGREAYGYTF,TGTGCCAGCAGTTTGAAGGGAGGCAGAGAAGCCTATGGCTACACCTTC
14,TRBV28,NA,TRBJ2-7,many,CASSPRTYPYEQYF,TGTGCCAGCAGTCCACGGACATACCCCTACGAGCAGTACTTC